This record covers a single TCR beta chain. Germline V gene lookup returns CDR1 SGHNT and CDR2 YYREEE (reference sequence). CDR3 size: 14 residues. V lost 0 bases, J lost 2 bases, and 8 bases lay in between. This entry is derived from a study of shared clonotypes between healthy human individuals. Original processing notes: For the immunoSEQ data, sequences were junction-only without quality scores, so filtering differed. Sequencing used immunoSEQ multiplex PCR; TCRdb keeps in-frame clones, though not all of them. V, J and clone size derive from that table, while D and trimming were established from the DNA sequence. The sample lists around 2.5 million clones, more than 85% occurring once.

The sequence was collected from a man between 18 and 29 years old in good health. Some clones in this sample may be carry-over from other donors' samples. Sequencing was done on a sample of naive CD4+ T cells from PBMCs. Subset given: CD45RA+ positively selected. This sequence joins TRBV5-4 and TRBJ2-5; D gene unclear. This CDR3 reads CASSLGQIQETQYF. As DNA, the CDR3 is TGTGCCAGCAGCTTGGGGCAGATACAAGAGACCCAGTACTTC.